A single sample gave rise to the 30 T cell receptor beta chains below, sequenced in a study of graft-versus-host responses after intestinal transplantation (dated by TCRdb to about 2021). Their target antigens are unknown. Libraries were constructed by the immunoSEQ multiplex PCR assay. Here the immuneACCESS table is served through TCRdb, limited to in-frame sequences with V and J called. Missing clones are a known gap in these copies; in checked studies unresolved V genes cover under half, and the rest lacks a known reason. The sample includes 110,000 to 150,000 clones, with 85% to 95% observed a single time. Roughly 0.19% of the sample belongs to the ten largest clones. The sample's time point label, decoded: cells obtained before transplantation from donor or recipient. This material consisted of unstimulated CD4+ T cells sorted from spleen or lymph node cells, taken before intestinal transplant. These receptors all stem from a human donor who received an intestinal transplant.

The chain combines TRBV7-3 with TRBJ2-1, with no clear D. The CDR3 is made up of 17 amino acids. CDR1 is SGHTA, CDR2 FQGTGA, per germline. With 6 bases removed from V and 0 bases from J, the gap between germline ends came to 18 bases. The CDR3 nucleotides read TGTGCCAGCAGTCCTTCAAGGGCTAGAAGCTCCTACAATGAGCAGTTCTTC. Translation gives CASSPSRARSSYNEQFF.

V and J are TRBV30 and TRBJ2-7; either TRBD1 or TRBD2 may fit D (5 bases each). This CDR3 contains 14 residues. Germline CDR1 reads GTSNPN; CDR2 reads SVGIG (reference sequence). V was pared by 0 bases and J by 2 bases, with 11 bases between. CDR3 loop: CAWSVGRMTYEQYF. CDR3 in DNA: TGTGCCTGGAGTGTGGGACGGATGACCTACGAGCAGTACTTC.

The CDR3 loop reads CASSLRSATNEKLFF. CDR3 bases: TGTGCCAGCAGTTTAAGGTCGGCAACTAATGAAAAACTGTTTTTT. The V and J genes are TRBV28 and TRBJ1-4; no clear D gene. The CDR3 has 15 amino acids. From germline, CDR1 is MDHEN and CDR2 SYDVKM. The ends were cut back, 2 bases at V and 0 bases at J, with 7 bases in the middle.

The chain is built from TRBV6-1 and TRBJ1-2, with D possibly being TRBD1 (5 bases). Germline CDR1 is MNHNS and CDR2 is SASEGT. V was pared by 2 bases and J by 8 bases, with 33 bases between. The CDR3 sequence is 20 residues long. The CDR3 is CASSEPLIRDGGVTRRGYTF. As DNA, the CDR3 is TGTGCCAGCAGTGAACCCCTGATCCGGGACGGAGGTGTCACGCGTCGGGGCTACACCTTC.

The rearrangement uses TRBV6-1 and TRBJ1-1; weak D call: TRBD1 (6 bases). The germline V and J ends were trimmed by 7 bases and 0 bases, with 18 bases remaining between them. This CDR3 comprises 16 residues. The germline V gene encodes CDR1 MNHNS and CDR2 SASEGT. In DNA, the CDR3 is TGTGCCAGCAATGATCGGCGGGCAGGGGTGAACACTGAAGCTTTCTTT. This encodes CASNDRRAGVNTEAFF.

The V call is TRBV7-2, the J call TRBJ1-2, with 8 bases matching TRBD1. This CDR3 is built from 15 residues. CDR1 and CDR2 from the germline V gene are SGHTA and FQGNSA. Trimming cost V 2 bases and J 8 bases; bases outside gene matches: 10. CDR3 sequence: CASSLPTGVNGGYTF. The CDR3 nucleotides read TGTGCCAGCAGCTTACCGACAGGGGTTAATGGGGGCTACACCTTC. Full variable domain (outside the CDR3, taken from reference TRBV7-2 and TRBJ1-2): GAGVSQSPSNKVTEKGKDVELRCDPISGHTALYWYRQSLGQGLEFLIYFQGNSAPDKSGLPSDRFSAERTGGSVSTLTIQRTQQEDSAVYLCASSLPTGVNGGYTFGSGTRLTVV.

The chain uses TRBV5-1 and TRBJ2-7; 9 bases align to TRBD1. Trimming removed 4 bases from V and 4 bases from J; junction bases left unmatched: 9. CDR1 is SGHRS, CDR2 YFSETQ, per germline. The CDR3 contains 15 residues. CDR3 residues: CASSTSGQGRYEQYF. The CDR3 region has the DNA TGCGCCAGCAGCACCTCGGGACAGGGAAGGTACGAGCAGTACTTC.

This chain joins TRBV27 and TRBJ2-3; unclear D gene. V lost 8 bases and J 0 bases, leaving 15 bases between the germline ends. The germline gives CDR1 MNHEY, CDR2 SMNVEV (reference sequence). CDR3 length: 15 amino acids. In DNA, the CDR3 is TGTGCCAGCGAATCCGGCGGTGCTAGCACAGATACGCAGTATTTT. Translating gives CASESGGASTDTQYF.

The chain couples TRBV7-3 to TRBJ2-7; D is possibly TRBD2 (6 bases). The CDR3 is made up of 15 amino acids. Between the trimmed V and J ends, which lost 1 base and 0 bases, there was a span of 10 bases. The germline V gene encodes CDR1 SGHTA and CDR2 FQGTGA. DNA of the CDR3: TGTGCCAGCAGCTTAATTGCTAGCGCCTCCTACGAGCAGTACTTC. Translated, it gives CASSLIASASYEQYF. Filled out from reference TRBV7-3 and TRBJ2-7, the complete variable domain reads GAGVSQTPSNKVTEKGKYVELRCDPISGHTALYWYRQSLGQGPEFLIYFQGTGAADDSGLPNDRFFAVRPEGSVSTLKIQRTERGDSAVYLCASSLIASASYEQYFGPGTRLTVT.

The chain is built from TRBV27 and TRBJ2-7; 8 bases line up with TRBD2. Trimming took 5 bases from V and 3 from J; bases not matched to a gene: 12. This CDR3 spans 16 amino acids. Germline loops: CDR1 MNHEY, CDR2 SMNVEV (reference sequence). CDR3 residues: CASSLRPGLGIYEQYF. The CDR3 DNA reads TGTGCCAGCAGTCTTCGACCGGGACTAGGGATCTACGAGCAGTACTTC.

V gene TRBV19 combines with J gene TRBJ2-5; D remains unclear. Trimming cost V 3 bases and J 2 bases, with 7 bases left between them. CDR3 length: 13 amino acids. Per the germline V gene, CDR1 is LNHDA and CDR2 is SQIVND (reference sequence). In DNA, the CDR3 is TGTGCCAGTAGTATTCAGCGACAAGAGACCCAGTACTTC. Amino acids: CASSIQRQETQYF. The full variable domain, with the rest looked up from reference TRBV19 and TRBJ2-5, is DGGITQSPKYLFRKEGQNVTLSCEQNLNHDAMYWYRQDPGQGLRLIYYSQIVNDFQKGDIAEGYSVSREKKESFPLTVTSAQKNPTAFYLCASSIQRQETQYFGPGTRLLVL.

This sequence joins TRBV2 and TRBJ2-7; 9 nucleotides line up with TRBD2. Germline V lookup: CDR1 SNHLY, CDR2 FYNNEI. This CDR3 has 15 amino acids. Trimming removed 8 bases from V and 6 bases from J; junction bases left unmatched: 14. This chain's CDR3 is CASEGKREDSGEQYF. CDR3 in DNA: TGTGCCAGCGAGGGAAAGCGGGAGGATTCGGGCGAGCAGTACTTC.

The chain combines TRBV9 with TRBJ2-5, with 7 bases identical to TRBD2. The CDR3 covers 13 residues. J was trimmed by 4 bases and V by 3 bases; bases with no gene match: 3. In germline, CDR1 is SGDLS, CDR2 YYNGEE. The CDR3 here is CASSATSRETQYF. In DNA, the CDR3 is TGTGCCAGCAGCGCGACTAGCAGAGAGACCCAGTACTTC.

The V and J genes are TRBV18 and TRBJ2-1, with D perhaps matching TRBD2 (5 bases). CDR3 length: 16 amino acids. In germline, CDR1 is KGHSH, CDR2 LQKENI. With 5 bases removed from V and 2 bases from J, the gap between germline ends came to 16 bases. The CDR3 DNA follows: TGTGCCAGCTCATCCTCGGTGGCGGAGGCCTACAATGAGCAGTTCTTC. Translated: CASSSSVAEAYNEQFF.

The J gene is TRBJ1-1, the V gene TRBV27; tentatively, D is TRBD1 (5 bases). Germline CDR1 reads MNHEY; CDR2 reads SMNVEV (reference sequence). This CDR3 is 16 amino acids long. The germline V and J ends were trimmed by 3 bases and 3 bases, with 17 bases remaining between them. CDR3 loop: CASSFVFGALDTEAFF. CDR3 bases: TGTGCCAGCAGTTTTGTTTTTGGGGCGCTGGACACTGAAGCTTTCTTT.

V gene TRBV6-4 combines with J gene TRBJ2-1, with D perhaps matching TRBD1 or TRBD2 (5 bases each). The CDR3 totals 16 residues. Germline values: CDR1 MRHNA, CDR2 SNTAGT. Trimming pared 2 bases from V and 2 bases from J, leaving 13 bases between. The CDR3 sequence: CASSDRGRAPYNEQFF. CDR3 nucleotide sequence: TGTGCCAGCAGTGACCGGGGCAGGGCGCCCTACAATGAGCAGTTCTTC.

The CDR3 DNA reads as TGTGCCACCAAGGGAATTTTCTACGAGCAGTACTTC. Amino acids: CATKGIFYEQYF. This chain uses TRBV2 with TRBJ2-7; no clear D. This CDR3 has 12 residues. Trimming removed 10 bases at V and 3 bases at J, with 13 bases between. From germline, CDR1 is SNHLY and CDR2 FYNNEI.

This chain links TRBV13 with TRBJ1-5, with D uncertain. This CDR3 has 14 residues. Trimming shortened V by 3 bases and J by 3 bases, and 9 bases separated the two germline ends. Germline V gene lookup returns CDR1 PRHDT and CDR2 FYEKMQ (reference sequence). The DNA of the CDR3 is TGTGCCAGCAGCTTTAAAGGGCTCAATCAGCCCCAGCATTTT. Its translation: CASSFKGLNQPQHF.

The chain uses TRBV19 and TRBJ1-1, with 8 bases identical to TRBD1. This CDR3 region has 15 residues. The germline CDR1 and CDR2 sequences are LNHDA and SQIVND (reference sequence). The ends lost 4 bases at V and 2 bases at J; junction bases unmatched: 6. The CDR3 bases are TGTGCCAGTAGTACTCTAGGACAGGGTAACACTGAAGCTTTCTTT. Translating gives CASSTLGQGNTEAFF.

As concerns this clone: The identical CDR3 is also encoded by other nucleotide sequences in the sample. The chain has TRBV5-4 and TRBJ2-7; 7 bases are shared with TRBD1. After removal of 0 bases from V and 0 bases from J, the junction contained 3 bases not matched to a gene. Germline lookup yields CDR1 SGHNT and CDR2 YYREEE (reference sequence). This CDR3 has 15 amino acids. CDR3 residues: CASSLAGTVSYEQYF. CDR3 bases: TGTGCCAGCAGCTTGGCGGGGACAGTCTCCTACGAGCAGTACTTC.

The V and J genes are TRBV7-9 and TRBJ1-1; D remains unclear. The ends were cut back, 2 bases at V and 0 bases at J, with 10 bases in the middle. CDR1 SEHNR and CDR2 FQNEAQ come from the germline V gene (reference sequence). The CDR3 length is 15 residues. CDR3 nucleotides: TGTGCCAGCAGCTTACTAGGGCTGATGAACACTGAAGCTTTCTTT. It specifies CASSLLGLMNTEAFF.

This chain joins TRBV5-4 and TRBJ1-3; D is possibly TRBD1 (5 bases). The CDR3 sequence is 15 residues long. Germline CDR1 and CDR2: SGHNT and YYREEE (reference sequence). V lost 1 base and J lost 0, with 8 bases in between. The CDR3 nucleotides read TGTGCCAGCAGCTTGCAGGGCCTCTCTGGAAACACCATATATTTT. Amino acids: CASSLQGLSGNTIYF.

The genes are TRBV30 and TRBJ1-6, with D perhaps matching TRBD1 (5 bases). V shed 3 bases and J shed 8 bases, with 14 bases lying between them. This CDR3 contains 14 residues. Looked up from germline, CDR1 is GTSNPN and CDR2 is SVGIG (reference sequence). The CDR3: CAWRPAGRDSPLHF. The CDR3 nucleotides read TGTGCCTGGAGACCCGCAGGGAGGGATTCACCCCTCCACTTT.

V and J are TRBV27 and TRBJ2-1, with 12 bases aligning to TRBD2. This CDR3 has 18 amino acids. Germline CDR1 reads MNHEY; CDR2 reads SMNVEV (reference sequence). V lost 6 bases to trimming and J lost 1 base; unmatched junction nucleotides: 10. The CDR3 loop is CASSLLAGGTLSYNEQFF. The CDR3, as DNA: TGTGCCAGCAGCCTACTAGCGGGGGGTACCCTTTCCTACAATGAGCAGTTCTTC.

The chain combines TRBV19 with TRBJ1-1, with TRBD1 identical over 8 bases. The germline CDR1 and CDR2 sequences are LNHDA and SQIVND (reference sequence). Trimming at V came to 6 bases and at J to 1 base, leaving 7 bases not matched to a gene. The CDR3 is 15 residues long. For the CDR3, the DNA is TGTGCCAGTAGCTTACAGGGGGGTCAGAACACTGAAGCTTTCTTT. It translates to CASSLQGGQNTEAFF.

The J gene is TRBJ2-4, the V gene TRBV10-1, with TRBD2 matching 11 bases. V lost 2 bases and J lost 8; bases outside the gene matches: 8. The V gene's germline CDR1 is WNHNN and CDR2 SYGVQD (reference sequence). The CDR3 runs 16 residues. In DNA form, the CDR3 reads TGCGCCAGCAGTGAGGGGGGGCTAGCGGGAGGATACATTCAGTACTTC. Its translation: CASSEGGLAGGYIQYF.

V usage is TRBV6-6 and J usage is TRBJ2-1; D may be TRBD2 (6 bases). CDR3 length: 14 residues. The germline gives CDR1 MNHNY, CDR2 SVGAGI (reference sequence). Trimming stripped 2 bases from V and 1 base from J, with 6 bases between. The CDR3 reads CASSYRGSYNEQFF. The CDR3 region has the DNA TGTGCCAGCAGTTACCGGGGGTCCTACAATGAGCAGTTCTTC.

The chain recombines TRBV7-2 with TRBJ2-3, with 12 bases matching TRBD2. The CDR3 covers 15 residues. Germline-derived CDR1 and CDR2 are SGHTA and FQGNSA. J was trimmed by 5 bases and V by 5 bases; bases with no gene match: 5. CDR3 amino acids: CASSGTSGSEDTQYF. Written as DNA, the CDR3 is TGTGCCAGCAGCGGGACTAGCGGGTCTGAAGATACGCAGTATTTT.

This clone has just one count. CDR3 sequence (DNA): TGTGCCAGCAGCTTAGTTTACAGGTGGGGCACCGGGGAGCTGTTTTTT. This translates into CASSLVYRWGTGELFF. V gene TRBV7-6 combines with J gene TRBJ2-2; D may be TRBD1 (5 bases). The germline V and J ends were trimmed by 1 base and 4 bases, with 13 bases remaining between them. CDR1 is SGHVS and CDR2 is FNYEAQ in the germline V gene. The CDR3 covers 16 residues.

V gene TRBV27 combines with J gene TRBJ1-4; D is unresolved. Per germline, CDR1 MNHEY and CDR2 SMNVEV (reference sequence). V was cut by 4 bases and J by 1 base, with 7 bases left in between. The CDR3 is made up of 14 amino acids. In nucleotides, the CDR3 is TGTGCCAGCAGTTGGTTGGGAACTAATGAAAAACTGTTTTTT. This codes for CASSWLGTNEKLFF.